This TCR beta chain came from a study of T cells in Graves' hyperthyroidism and ophthalmopathy. At the level of the study: Peripheral blood specimens were obtained at initial diagnosis, prior to any treatment. Whole-study findings and limits: The model made its ophthalmopathy prediction, and onset followed a median about 6 months later. Most thyroid clonotypes expanded above 0.001 were also detected in blood.

Of note for this clonotype: Its antigen is not known.

The CDR3 has 15 residues. Germline values: CDR1 MNHEY, CDR2 SVGAGI. V lost 5 bases and J 0 bases, leaving 13 bases between the germline ends. Thyroid ultrasound, orbital computed tomography, clinical symptoms, and serum thyroxine and TRAb underpinned diagnoses. Amplification of TCR beta CDR3 regions was performed using RNA transcripts as template. The TCR CDR3 was amplified in a first-round RT-PCR using the HTBI primer set. One entry per CDR3 protein results from TCRdb running MiXCR on the multiplex PCR reads. The sample has 700,000 to 850,000 distinct CDR3 sequences, roughly a third seen once. This clonotype was obtained from a woman between 40 and 55 years old with Graves' hyperthyroidism. V and J are TRBV6-5 and TRBJ1-1; the D is unclear. Sequenced material: blood. CDR3 DNA sequence: TGTGCCAGCAGTGAGGACGCTTCGATGAACACTGAAGCTTTCTTT. Amino acid sequence: CASSEDASMNTEAFF.